This T cell receptor beta chain is drawn from a study of blood T cell repertoires in COVID-19. As for the study in general: Collection of acute and convalescent COVID-19 samples took place in the United States, Italy and Spain. T cells, B-cell-depleted T cells, or PBMCs supplied cDNA or gDNA.

Unmatched junction bases numbered 5, after V lost 3 bases and J lost 1 base. The CDR3 length is 15 residues. CDR1 and CDR2 (germline): SEHNR, FQNEAQ (reference sequence). In the study's own analysis: From reference gene primer amplification, estimates of nucleated cell counts were derived. The data were produced by immunoSEQ multiplex PCR, yet TCRdb's version contains in-frame clones alone and is incomplete. V and J calls and clone size are as listed in that table; D and trimming were resolved from the DNA. The data hold approximately 200,000 clones, with 85% to 90% observed a single time. This clone appeared once.

The chain recombines TRBV7-9 with TRBJ2-5; 7 nucleotides agree with TRBD1. Sequencing input: peripheral blood. This TCR was sampled from a woman aged 60 to 75 with acute or convalescent COVID-19. As DNA, the CDR3 is TGTGCCAGCAGCTTCCCTTCAGGGGGCCAAGAGACCCAGTACTTC. Amino acid sequence: CASSFPSGGQETQYF.